Listed below are T cell receptor beta chains from one sample, sequenced in a study of lymphopenia after photon versus proton radiotherapy. Assay: immunoSEQ multiplex PCR; the TCRdb copy retains only in-frame clones and omits some. Among roughly 4,800 clones, around nine tenths were seen once, and the ten largest hold 17%. Sequences were derived from peripheral blood, sampled from a patient treated with photon-based radiotherapy. All receptors derive from a man aged 25-40 years with gastric cancer. Both conserved end residues are part of each CDR3. D genes are given only for firm matches. Where a row states a size, it is once, few, many or the class of an expanded clone; other rows omit it.

CDR3aa	CDR3nt	d_gene	v_gene	j_gene	abundance
CASSLSGYYGYTF	TGTGCCAGCAGCTTGTCGGGGTACTATGGCTACACCTTC	NA	TRBV7-2	TRBJ1-2	NA
CATQQGRSSGNTIYF	TGTGCCACTCAACAGGGGAGGTCCTCTGGAAACACCATATATTTT	TRBD1	TRBV6-1	TRBJ1-3	few
CATSRGTYNSPLHF	TGTGCCACCAGCAGAGGGACCTATAATTCACCCCTCCACTTT	NA	TRBV15	TRBJ1-6	NA
CASQTDSYEQYF	TGTGCCAGCCAAACAGACTCCTACGAGCAGTACTTC	NA	TRBV28	TRBJ2-7	NA
CASSLRQGETQYF	TGTGCCAGCAGCCTTAGACAGGGAGAGACCCAGTACTTC	TRBD1	TRBV2	TRBJ2-5	NA
CASSPREGGTSRKEKLFF	TGTGCCAGCAGCCCAAGGGAGGGGGGCACCTCGAGAAAGGAAAAACTGTTTTTT	NA	TRBV7-2	TRBJ1-4	NA
CASKGTGTDTQYF	TGTGCCAGCAAGGGGACAGGTACAGATACGCAGTATTTT	TRBD1	TRBV2	TRBJ2-3	NA
CASSQTGTGEHEQYF	TGCGCCAGCAGCCAAACCGGGACAGGGGAGCACGAGCAGTACTTC	TRBD1	TRBV4-1	TRBJ2-7	NA
CASSQDSLVSEQYF	TGCGCCAGCAGCCAAGATTCTCTGGTATCCGAGCAGTACTTC	NA	TRBV4-1	TRBJ2-7	NA
CASSLGPGTSADTQYF	TGTGCCAGCAGCTTAGGCCCCGGGACTAGCGCAGATACGCAGTATTTT	TRBD2	TRBV11-2	TRBJ2-3	NA
CAIGGRNREETQYF	TGTGCCATCGGAGGGAGGAACAGGGAAGAGACCCAGTACTTC	NA	TRBV10-3	TRBJ2-5	NA
CASSPDTHSGNTIYF	TGTGCCAGCTCGCCCGACACACACTCTGGAAACACCATATATTTT	NA	TRBV18	TRBJ1-3	NA
CASSRDNYGYTF	TGTGCCAGCAGTCGTGACAACTATGGCTACACCTTC	NA	TRBV27	TRBJ1-2	few
CASSLGQGGITEAFF	TGTGCCAGCAGCTTAGGCCAGGGAGGGATCACTGAAGCTTTCTTT	NA	TRBV7-6	TRBJ1-1	NA
CASSLMFSSYNEQFF	TGTGCCAGCAGTTTAATGTTTAGCTCCTACAATGAGCAGTTCTTC	NA	TRBV27	TRBJ2-1	NA
CASSQVADLSYEQYF	TGCGCCAGCAGCCAAGTAGCGGACTTGTCCTACGAGCAGTACTTC	NA	TRBV5-5	TRBJ2-7	few
CASSSGLGLSYEQYF	TGTGCCAGCAGCTCGGGACTAGGCCTTTCCTACGAGCAGTACTTC	TRBD2	TRBV11-2	TRBJ2-7	NA
CASSPEGGAATGELFF	TGCGCCAGCAGCCCTGAGGGGGGGGCTGCCACCGGGGAGCTGTTTTTT	NA	TRBV5-1	TRBJ2-2	once
CASSLNHYEQYF	TGCGCCAGCAGCTTGAATCACTACGAGCAGTACTTC	NA	TRBV5-1	TRBJ2-7	NA
CASSYGLGAGGWNEQFF	TGCGCCAGCAGCTACGGCCTGGGAGCGGGAGGATGGAATGAGCAGTTCTTC	TRBD2	TRBV5-1	TRBJ2-1	NA
CASSVEGRDEQYF	TGTGCCAGCAGCGTTGAGGGACGGGACGAGCAGTACTTC	NA	TRBV9	TRBJ2-7	NA
CASSFGRTYGYTF	TGTGCCAGCAGCTTCGGACGGACCTATGGCTACACCTTC	NA	TRBV9	TRBJ1-2	NA
CASSRDGGRSQPQHF	TGTGCCAGTAGTAGGGACGGTGGACGATCGCAGCCCCAGCATTTT	NA	TRBV19	TRBJ1-5	NA
CASSWDSHEQYF	TGCGCCAGCAGCTGGGACAGCCACGAGCAGTACTTC	TRBD1	TRBV5-1	TRBJ2-7	NA